What follows are 14 T cell receptor beta chains derived from one specimen sequenced in a study of cytomegalovirus exposure and HLA in healthy donors. The primer mix had 60 Vbeta and 13 Jbeta primers. TCRdb's copy holds only in-frame clones and misses some; the assay was immunoSEQ multiplex PCR. Of 150,000 to 200,000 clones listed, approximately 76% are singletons. Source material: PBMCs. The source is a female donor in good health and CMV-seronegative.

The CDR3 coding sequence is TGCGCCAGCAGCTTGGCCGCTAGCGGGGGAGAGACCCAGTACTTC. This gives the protein CASSLAASGGETQYF. The chain carries TRBV5-1 and TRBJ2-5; 10 bases are shared with TRBD2. Looked up from germline, CDR1 is SGHRS and CDR2 is YFSETQ. The J segment lost 4 bases and the V segment lost 0 bases, leaving 3 bases of the junction unmatched. This CDR3 contains 15 residues.

This chain joins TRBV5-1 and TRBJ2-2; the match to TRBD1 covers 10 bases. Germline CDR1 reads SGHRS; CDR2 reads YFSETQ. J lost 5 bases, V lost 5 bases, and 6 bases had no gene match. CDR3 size: 15 residues. The CDR3 coding sequence is TGCGCCAGCAGTTCCGGGACAGGGGCAACCGGGGAGCTGTTTTTT. Its translation: CASSSGTGATGELFF.

The J gene is TRBJ2-1, the V gene TRBV5-1; TRBD1 agrees at 9 bases. The CDR3 spans 15 residues. Germline V gene data show CDR1 as SGHRS and CDR2 as YFSETQ. Trimming removed 1 base from V and 3 bases from J; junction bases left unmatched: 2. CDR3 region: CASSLMTGGYNEQFF. CDR3 coding DNA: TGCGCCAGCAGCTTGATGACAGGGGGCTACAATGAGCAGTTCTTC.

This chain connects TRBV27 to TRBJ1-1; D not resolved. Germline CDR1 and CDR2: MNHEY and SMNVEV (reference sequence). This CDR3 contains 15 residues. Between the trimmed V and J ends, which lost 2 bases and 0 bases, there was a span of 10 bases. The CDR3 sequence: CASSLGQHLNTEAFF. The CDR3 nucleotides are TGTGCCAGCAGTTTAGGGCAGCATCTGAACACTGAAGCTTTCTTT.

This clone came up a few times. The chain employs TRBV2 and TRBJ1-2; the D gene is possibly TRBD1 (6 bases). Trimming took 7 bases from V and 0 from J, leaving 21 bases between them. Germline V lookup: CDR1 SNHLY, CDR2 FYNNEI. The CDR3 extends over 17 amino acids. The CDR3 is CASTKWGGAQANYGYTF. The CDR3 DNA reads TGTGCCAGCACTAAATGGGGGGGGGCTCAAGCTAACTATGGCTACACCTTC.

This chain links TRBV11-2 with TRBJ2-2; 12 bases map to TRBD2. The V gene's germline CDR1 is SGHAT and CDR2 FQNNGV. This CDR3 is 17 amino acids long. The junction had 10 bases not matched to a gene; V was cut back by 4 bases and J by 7 bases. Here the CDR3 DNA reads TGTGCCAGCAGCTCCAAGACTAGCGGGGGCCGAGGCGGGGAGCTGTTTTTT. Its translation is CASSSKTSGGRGGELFF.

The chain links TRBV27 to TRBJ2-7, with TRBD1 identical over 7 bases. The CDR3 extends over 14 amino acids. Germline CDR1 MNHEY, CDR2 SMNVEV (reference sequence). V lost 1 base to trimming and J lost 2 bases; unmatched junction nucleotides: 2. The CDR3 here is CASSLLDRPYEQYF. The CDR3 DNA follows: TGTGCCAGCAGTTTATTGGACAGGCCCTACGAGCAGTACTTC.

In its sample, this clone was seen many times. The rearrangement uses TRBV5-6 and TRBJ1-1; no definite D call. Germline V gene sequence: CDR1 SGHDT, CDR2 YYEEEE. The CDR3 totals 12 residues. V lost 2 bases, J lost 1 base, and 3 bases lay in between. The CDR3 sequence is CASSLQNTEAFF. The CDR3 coding sequence is TGTGCCAGCAGCTTACAGAACACTGAAGCTTTCTTT.

The CDR3 sequence: CASSFAAGETQYF. CDR3 DNA: TGTGCCAGCAGCTTTGCCGCGGGGGAGACCCAGTACTTC. This chain uses TRBV13 with TRBJ2-5; tentatively, D is TRBD2 (6 bases). Deletions cut 3 bases from V and 5 bases from J, with 10 bases between. The CDR3 has 13 amino acids. Per the germline V gene, CDR1 is PRHDT and CDR2 is FYEKMQ (reference sequence).

V gene TRBV10-3 combines with J gene TRBJ1-1; 9 bases align to TRBD1. This CDR3 has 16 amino acids. The germline gives CDR1 ENHRY, CDR2 SYGVKD. V shed 3 bases, J shed 4 bases, and the junction held 9 bases outside the gene matches. The DNA for the CDR3 is TGTGCCATCAGTGACACAGGGGGCGCAGGACCCACTGAAGCTTTCTTT. Translation gives CAISDTGGAGPTEAFF.

The CDR3 nucleotides read TGTGCCAGCAGACAGGATTTCGTTGGCGAGCAGTACTTC. Its translation: CASRQDFVGEQYF. The gene calls are TRBV7-9 and TRBJ2-7, with a tentative D call TRBD1 (5 bases). Germline V CDR1 and CDR2: SEHNR, FQNEAQ (reference sequence). CDR3 length: 13 amino acids. V was trimmed by 6 bases and J by 6 bases, leaving 15 bases between them.

The chain carries TRBV6-5 and TRBJ2-3; D gene uncertain. The CDR3 consists of 11 residues. The ends were cut back, 6 bases at V and 7 bases at J, with 8 bases in the middle. CDR1 and CDR2 (germline): MNHEY, SVGAGI. CDR3 nucleotides: TGTGCCAGCAGGAGCGTGTATACGCAGTATTTT. It is translated as CASRSVYTQYF.

The J gene is TRBJ2-6, the V gene TRBV7-9; D remains ambiguous. Deletions cut 4 bases from V and 2 bases from J, with 12 bases between. There are 16 residues in the CDR3. Germline V gives CDR1 SEHNR, CDR2 FQNEAQ (reference sequence). The CDR3 is CASSSLPFAGANVLTF. CDR3 nucleotide sequence: TGTGCCAGCAGCTCCCTCCCCTTCGCTGGGGCCAACGTCCTGACTTTC.

This clone was observed a few times. The rearrangement links TRBV5-1 to TRBJ2-3; no reliable D call. V was cut by 7 bases and J by 2 bases, with 17 bases left in between. The CDR3 runs to 15 residues. Per germline, CDR1 SGHRS and CDR2 YFSETQ. CDR3 sequence (DNA): TGCGCCAGCCAAACTGCCTCACTTAACACAGATACGCAGTATTTT. Protein product: CASQTASLNTDTQYF.